This entry features one T cell receptor beta chain sequence. The sample belongs to a study of blood T cell repertoires in COVID-19. Study as a whole: In each case, the material was cDNA or gDNA derived from T cells, B-cell-depleted T cells, or PBMCs.

In the authors' methods: Reference gene primer amplification yielded estimated nucleated cell counts. Produced via immunoSEQ multiplex PCR; TCRdb's table is partial and in-frame only. V and J calls and clone size are given by that table; D and trimming were obtained from the DNA. This table holds 300,000 to 350,000 clones, 87% found once. Germline values: CDR1 LGHNA, CDR2 YSLEER. Unmatched junction bases numbered 12, after V lost 4 bases and J lost 3 bases. CDR3 size: 17 residues. The chain recombines TRBV4-3 with TRBJ1-2, with TRBD1 matching over 9 bases. This TCR was recovered from a man younger than 30 with active or convalescent COVID-19. The sequenced sample was peripheral blood. The CDR3 sequence: CASSLVNPDRGHYGYTF. As DNA, the CDR3 is TGCGCCAGCAGCCTCGTCAACCCGGACAGGGGACACTATGGCTACACCTTC.